This TCR beta chain originates from a study of human T cells and chemical hapten exposure. Study-level information: Variation in per-sample TCR yields came mainly from small pooled library volume differences. Study-wide findings and caveats: Once DPC sensitization occurred, TCRs above 1 in 1000 frequency showed no change.

Time point here: healthy volunteer bleed at 2 weeks. The study extracted total RNA from unfractionated whole blood. For the library, individual cDNA molecules each received unique molecular identifiers. From the RACE reads, TCRdb called clonotypes with MiXCR, one entry per CDR3 protein. The sample consists of approximately 97,000 distinct CDR3 sequences, about 8.6% of them appearing once. This clonotype was seen a few times. Its antigen is still unknown. This TCR was sampled from a female donor in good health. Some clones in this sample may be carry-over from other donors' samples. The sequenced sample consisted of whole blood.

CDR3 loop: CSASSTNEKLFF. For the CDR3, the DNA is TGCAGTGCTAGTTCAACTAATGAAAAACTGTTTTTT. This chain links TRBV20-1 with TRBJ1-4; D gene ambiguous. Looked up from germline, CDR1 is DFQATT and CDR2 is SNEGSKA (reference sequence). This CDR3 is built from 12 residues. V lost 3 bases to trimming and J lost 0 bases, with 2 bases between them.